Sequencing of this T cell receptor beta chain was carried out in a study of blood T cell repertoires in COVID-19. Clones were read by immunoSEQ multiplex PCR, and TCRdb kept only the in-frame ones, dropping some. The sample lists 63,000 or so clones; around 82% were seen once. V shed 4 bases, J shed 5 bases, and the junction held 6 bases outside the gene matches. CDR1 is MNHNS and CDR2 is SASEGT in the germline V gene. The CDR3 length is 16 residues. This TCR derives from a man aged 80 or over with active COVID-19. This sequence joins TRBV6-1 and TRBJ2-5; 14 positions agree with TRBD2. Specimen: peripheral blood. This CDR3 is CASSVRLAGGQETQYF. CDR3 DNA: TGTGCCAGCAGTGTACGACTAGCGGGGGGGCAGGAGACCCAGTACTTC.